Following are 32 T cell receptor beta chains from one sample sequenced in a study of response to subunit inactivated influenza vaccine. TCRdb processed the RT-PCR reads anew with MiXCR; each CDR3 protein has one entry. In the table there are more than 400,000 distinct CDR3 sequences, roughly 9.8% of which are singletons. The sequences come from PBMCs from blood, collected more than 35 days after vaccination. These TCRs come from a man aged 45-65 years who received an inactivated influenza vaccine.

V gene TRBV12-3 or TRBV12-4 combines with J gene TRBJ2-7, with TRBD2 as a possible D gene (6 bases). The V end was cut by 5 bases, the J end by 9 bases, with 14 bases between. The CDR3 is 12 amino acids. In DNA, the CDR3 is TGTGCCAGCAGTCTCGGGCCCGGGGGGCAGTACTTC. Its protein is CASSLGPGGQYF.

This clonotype occurred a few times. The V call is TRBV30, the J call TRBJ1-6, with D unclear. CDR1 is GTSNPN and CDR2 is SVGIG in the germline V gene (reference sequence). The CDR3 runs to 13 residues. V was shortened by 5 bases and J by 7 bases, with 12 bases between the two germline ends. The CDR3 nucleotides read TGTGCCTGGGCTGTGGGTACGAATTCACCCCTCCACTTT. Translation: CAWAVGTNSPLHF.

The CDR3 loop is CATSGTGVGQPQHF. CDR3 nucleotide sequence: TGTGCCACCTCGGGGACAGGAGTAGGCCAGCCCCAGCATTTT. The chain combines TRBV19 with TRBJ1-5; 8 bases align to TRBD1. The CDR3 has 14 residues. Per germline, CDR1 LNHDA and CDR2 SQIVND (reference sequence). V shed 10 bases, J shed 7 bases, and the junction held 12 bases outside the gene matches.

This chain uses TRBV20-1 with TRBJ2-6; D is ambiguous. The germline CDR1 and CDR2 sequences are DFQATT and SNEGSKA (reference sequence). V was pared by 5 bases and J by 1 base, with 9 bases between. The CDR3 extends over 14 amino acids. CDR3 sequence (DNA): TGCAGTGCTCAAGGGCGATCTGGGGCCAACGTCCTGACTTTC. Encoded protein: CSAQGRSGANVLTF.

This clonotype was detected only a few times. The rearrangement uses TRBV4-2 and TRBJ1-2; D is unresolved. V lost 1 base, J lost 3 bases, and 24 bases lay in between. The CDR3 spans 19 residues. The germline V gene has CDR1 LGHNA and CDR2 YNFKEQ. The CDR3 DNA sequence: TGTGCCAGCAGCCAAGGGTCTCGCCCTGACTATGGCCCACACTATGGCTACACCTTC. This translates into CASSQGSRPDYGPHYGYTF.

The chain combines TRBV7-9 with TRBJ2-7; 7 nucleotides align to TRBD2. CDR3 length equals 14 residues. Germline V gene data show CDR1 as SEHNR and CDR2 as FQNEAQ (reference sequence). V was pared by 2 bases and J by 5 bases, with 6 bases of the junction left unmatched. CDR3 nucleotides: TGTGCCAGCAGCTTACAAGCGGGAACGAACGAGCAGTACTTC. It specifies CASSLQAGTNEQYF.

The gene calls are TRBV6-1 and TRBJ2-6; D not certain. V lost 4 bases, J lost 0 bases, and 7 bases lay in between. The CDR3 has 15 residues. Germline V gene data show CDR1 as MNHNS and CDR2 as SASEGT. CDR3 sequence (DNA): TGTGCCAGCAGTGGGGTAGACTCTGGGGCCAACGTCCTGACTTTC. This gives the protein CASSGVDSGANVLTF.

In its sample, this clonotype was seen many times. The chain couples TRBV10-1 to TRBJ1-2; D unresolved. The ends were cut back, 3 bases at V and 2 bases at J, with 7 bases in the middle. The CDR3 length is 13 residues. Germline CDR1 reads WNHNN; CDR2 reads SYGVQD (reference sequence). CDR3 DNA: TGCGCCAGCAGTGAAACACAGAACTATGGCTACACCTTC. Protein product: CASSETQNYGYTF.

The chain is built from TRBV20-1 and TRBJ2-7, with D tentatively TRBD2 (5 bases). Germline CDR1 and CDR2: DFQATT and SNEGSKA (reference sequence). Trimming pared 4 bases from V and 2 bases from J, leaving 18 bases between. The CDR3 has 15 residues. CDR3 sequence reads: CSAMGRGTGTYEQYF. The CDR3 DNA sequence: TGCAGTGCTATGGGCCGAGGTACCGGGACCTACGAGCAGTACTTC.

V gene TRBV4-1 combines with J gene TRBJ2-7; D may be TRBD2 (5 bases). Germline CDR1 MGHRA, CDR2 YSYEKL. V was cut by 4 bases and J by 10 bases, with 17 bases left in between. The CDR3 loop spans 13 amino acids. The CDR3 DNA sequence: TGCGCCAGCAGCCCACGTGCGGACCGGGATCAGTACTTC. As protein: CASSPRADRDQYF.

This clonotype was picked up a small number of times. The chain recombines TRBV11-2 with TRBJ2-4; no clear D gene. With 1 base removed from V and 1 base from J, the gap between germline ends came to 8 bases. Per germline, CDR1 SGHAT and CDR2 FQNNGV. CDR3 length: 15 residues. CDR3 coding DNA: TGTGCCAGCAGCTTAGTAGGTCCGGCCAAAAACATTCAGTACTTC. This encodes CASSLVGPAKNIQYF.

This chain joins TRBV4-3 and TRBJ2-3; perhaps D is TRBD1 or TRBD2 (6 bases each). Germline lookup yields CDR1 LGHNA and CDR2 YSLEER. V was trimmed by 4 bases and J by 2 bases, leaving 22 bases between them. The CDR3 sequence is 18 residues long. In nucleotides, the CDR3 is TGCGCCAGCAGCCCCCTACCGACGGCCGGGGGCTACACAGATACGCAGTATTTT. Protein product: CASSPLPTAGGYTDTQYF.

This clonotype was found many times. The J gene is TRBJ1-2, the V gene TRBV10-3; no clear D gene. V lost 10 bases and J 1 base, leaving 16 bases between the germline ends. This CDR3 spans 14 amino acids. Germline CDR1 ENHRY, CDR2 SYGVKD. CDR3 region: CATQERENNYGYTF. CDR3 DNA sequence: TGTGCCACTCAGGAGCGCGAGAATAACTATGGCTACACCTTC.

The CDR3 bases are TGCGCCAGCGCGTCCAGACAGGGGAGAGGCGGGGAGCTGTTTTTT. It yields the protein CASASRQGRGGELFF. The chain employs TRBV5-1 and TRBJ2-2; 8 bases are shared with TRBD1. The V gene's germline CDR1 is SGHRS and CDR2 YFSETQ. This CDR3 has 15 amino acids. V trimming: 7 bases; J trimming: 7 bases; junction bases outside the gene matches: 12.

The table lists this clonotype with a few counts. The chain has TRBV27 and TRBJ2-7, with 7 bases identical to TRBD2. With V trimmed by 5 bases and J by 5 bases, 12 bases remained unmatched. The germline V gene encodes CDR1 MNHEY and CDR2 SMNVEV (reference sequence). The CDR3 consists of 15 residues. CDR3 region: CASSLGISGTNEQYF. Written as DNA, the CDR3 is TGTGCCAGCAGTCTCGGAATATCCGGGACTAACGAGCAGTACTTC.

This clonotype was seen ten or more times. This sequence joins TRBV20-1 and TRBJ2-2, with 7 positions matching TRBD2. The CDR3 runs 13 residues. The trim removed 6 bases at V and 5 bases at J, leaving 6 bases unmatched. Germline-derived CDR1 and CDR2 are DFQATT and SNEGSKA (reference sequence). CDR3 amino acids: CSAAGETTGELFF. The DNA of the CDR3 is TGCAGTGCGGCGGGGGAGACGACCGGGGAGCTGTTTTTT.

The genes are TRBV24-1 and TRBJ2-7; possibly TRBD2 for D (5 bases). V lost 0 bases, J lost 9 bases, and 11 bases lay in between. Germline assignment: CDR1 KGHDR and CDR2 SFDVKD. The CDR3 is 13 residues long. The CDR3 coding sequence is TGTGCCACCAGTGATTTGCGAGGAGGAAGGCAGTACTTC. It codes for CATSDLRGGRQYF.

The CDR3 loop is CASSLAADNYGYTF. CDR3 DNA sequence: TGTGCCAGCAGCTTAGCTGCGGACAACTATGGCTACACCTTC. The rearrangement links TRBV7-9 to TRBJ1-2; no firm D call. Trimming left V 0 bases short and J 2 bases short, with 7 bases between. The CDR3 loop spans 14 amino acids. Germline CDR1 reads SEHNR; CDR2 reads FQNEAQ (reference sequence).

This clonotype has a handful of counts. V is TRBV20-1 and J is TRBJ1-3, with 10 bases matching TRBD1. Trimming at V came to 4 bases and at J to 8 bases, leaving 8 bases not matched to a gene. The germline V gene encodes CDR1 DFQATT and CDR2 SNEGSKA (reference sequence). This CDR3 has 14 residues. The CDR3, as DNA: TGCAGTGCTACACAGACAGGGGGCTTAGACACCATATATTTT. This translates into CSATQTGGLDTIYF.

This clonotype turned up a few times. CDR3 DNA sequence: TGTGCCAGCAGCTTGGGGGGACTAGCGGGAGTCGAGACCCAGTACTTC. Amino acid sequence: CASSLGGLAGVETQYF. This chain uses TRBV5-5 with TRBJ2-5, with 14 bases that match TRBD2. V shed 0 bases, J shed 5 bases, and the junction held 3 bases outside the gene matches. CDR3 length equals 16 residues. Germline CDR1 is SGHKS and CDR2 is YYEKEE (reference sequence).

There are a few counts of this clonotype. The chain links TRBV4-1 to TRBJ2-3, with 13 bases lining up with TRBD2. The CDR3 length is 17 residues. Germline V gives CDR1 MGHRA, CDR2 YSYEKL. J was trimmed by 8 bases and V by 1 base; bases with no gene match: 9. The CDR3 here is CASSQAGLAGTSGTQYF. Here the CDR3 DNA reads TGCGCCAGCAGCCAAGCGGGACTAGCGGGAACCTCGGGTACGCAGTATTTT.

This clonotype occurred many times. The chain is built from TRBV29-1 and TRBJ1-5; D not certain. This CDR3 spans 12 amino acids. Germline CDR1 and CDR2: SQVTM and ANQGSEA. The V and J ends lost 6 bases and 4 bases respectively, with 10 bases between them. This CDR3 is CSVLSANQPQHF. CDR3 bases: TGCAGCGTCCTCAGCGCTAATCAGCCCCAGCATTTT.

The chain uses TRBV6-5 and TRBJ2-5; 13 bases match TRBD2. This CDR3 comprises 15 residues. J gave up 3 bases and V 8 bases, and 6 bases lay outside the gene matches. Germline assignment: CDR1 MNHEY and CDR2 SVGAGI. CDR3 in DNA: TGTGCCAGCGGTCTACTAGCGGGAGGGAAAGAGACCCAGTACTTC. Translated: CASGLLAGGKETQYF.

This clonotype has at least ten counts. The rearrangement joins TRBV6-4 to TRBJ2-1; the match to TRBD1 covers 7 bases. This CDR3 spans 13 amino acids. V dropped 6 bases and J dropped 9; count of bases not matched to a gene: 8. The germline V gene has CDR1 MRHNA and CDR2 SNTAGT. The CDR3 DNA follows: TGTGCCAGCAGCCAAACAGGGGTAGCTGAGCAGTTCTTC. Residues: CASSQTGVAEQFF.

This clonotype showed up many times. The chain recombines TRBV12-3 or TRBV12-4 with TRBJ1-1; D is possibly TRBD1 (6 bases). Trimming stripped 3 bases from V and 1 base from J, with 9 bases between. CDR3 length: 14 residues. The CDR3 bases are TGTGCCAGCAGTTTCGGACAGCCGAACACTGAAGCTTTCTTT. Residues: CASSFGQPNTEAFF.

This clonotype was seen a handful of times. The chain links TRBV7-2 to TRBJ2-7; TRBD2 agrees at 12 bases. CDR3 length: 16 amino acids. V lost 4 bases to trimming and J lost 0 bases; unmatched junction nucleotides: 4. Germline-derived CDR1 and CDR2 are SGHTA and FQGNSA. CDR3 region: CASSSLAGGYSYEQYF. In DNA, the CDR3 is TGTGCCAGCAGCTCTCTAGCGGGGGGGTACTCCTACGAGCAGTACTTC.

This clonotype has only a few counts. As DNA, the CDR3 is TGTGCCAGCAGTTTGCAGGAAACCTACGAGCAGTACTTC. The encoded protein is CASSLQETYEQYF. The gene calls are TRBV12-3 or TRBV12-4 and TRBJ2-7, with D unresolved. The CDR3 is 13 amino acids. V was pared by 3 bases and J by 2 bases, with 8 bases between.

This clonotype was observed at least ten times. This chain links TRBV7-2 with TRBJ1-1; 7 bases are shared with TRBD1. Germline lookup yields CDR1 SGHTA and CDR2 FQGNSA. V lost 6 bases, J lost 0 bases, and 7 bases stayed unmatched. CDR3 length equals 15 residues. CDR3 DNA: TGTGCCAGCAGTTTACAGGGGACGATGAACACTGAAGCTTTCTTT. The encoded protein is CASSLQGTMNTEAFF.

This clonotype was observed at least ten times. This rearrangement joins TRBV2 to TRBJ1-2; 8 nucleotides align to TRBD1. V shed 7 bases, J shed 8 bases, and the junction held 12 bases outside the gene matches. This CDR3 is built from 14 residues. Germline values: CDR1 SNHLY, CDR2 FYNNEI. The CDR3 region is CASKPDREVGGYTF. The CDR3 DNA reads as TGTGCCAGCAAGCCGGACAGGGAGGTCGGCGGCTACACCTTC. Complete variable domain (other parts from reference TRBV2 and TRBJ1-2): EPEVTQTPSHQVTQMGQEVILRCVPISNHLYFYWYRQILGQKVEFLVSFYNNEISEKSEIFDDQFSVERPDGSNFTLKIRSTKLEDSAMYFCASKPDREVGGYTFGSGTRLTVV.

This clonotype was observed a handful of times. The rearrangement uses TRBV29-1 and TRBJ2-1; no definite D call. V lost 4 bases and J 5 bases, leaving 12 bases between the germline ends. From germline, CDR1 is SQVTM and CDR2 ANQGSEA. The CDR3 has 13 amino acids. The DNA of the CDR3 is TGCAGCGTTGGGTTGCAAGCCGACAATGAGCAGTTCTTC. It codes for CSVGLQADNEQFF.

The rearrangement uses TRBV7-2 and TRBJ2-1; possible D gene TRBD2, 6 bases. Trimming stripped 7 bases from V and 8 bases from J, with 27 bases between. The CDR3 covers 17 residues. Germline V gene sequence: CDR1 SGHTA, CDR2 FQGNSA. This chain's CDR3 is CASTGGTSGRLRDEQFF. The DNA for the CDR3 is TGTGCCAGCACCGGGGGTACCAGCGGCCGGCTCCGGGATGAGCAGTTCTTC.

The V gene is TRBV6-1, the J gene TRBJ2-2; weak D call: TRBD2 (5 bases). Germline CDR1 MNHNS, CDR2 SASEGT. This CDR3 is 19 amino acids long. V was cut by 2 bases and J by 0 bases, with 19 bases left in between. The CDR3 here is CASSEPRPGSGPNTGELFF. The CDR3 nucleotides are TGTGCCAGCAGTGAACCGCGTCCGGGGAGTGGACCGAACACCGGGGAGCTGTTTTTT.